This T cell receptor (beta chain) appears in the sequencing data of a study of cytomegalovirus exposure and HLA in healthy donors. Overall study results and limits: Researchers catalogued approximately 160 TCR beta chains as cytomegalovirus-associated.

From the 120-subject validation cohort, which was separate from the roughly 610-subject first cohort, the donors were drawn. Of note for this clone: Its antigen is not identified.

Germline V gives CDR1 LNHDA, CDR2 SQIVND (reference sequence). The CDR3 is 15 amino acids. V lost 6 bases, J lost 1 base, and 6 bases stayed unmatched. Measured with immunoSEQ multiplex PCR; TCRdb has only the in-frame clones, and not every one. The sample includes approximately 100,000 clones, 88% of them seen just once. The chain is built from TRBV19 and TRBJ2-3; 8 bases agree with TRBD2. Sequenced sample: PBMCs. The clonotype was recovered from a woman in her late teens or twenties in good health and CMV-seronegative. The CDR3, as DNA: TGTGCCAGTAGAGGGGGACTAGTAGGCACAGATACGCAGTATTTT. This sequence encodes CASRGGLVGTDTQYF.